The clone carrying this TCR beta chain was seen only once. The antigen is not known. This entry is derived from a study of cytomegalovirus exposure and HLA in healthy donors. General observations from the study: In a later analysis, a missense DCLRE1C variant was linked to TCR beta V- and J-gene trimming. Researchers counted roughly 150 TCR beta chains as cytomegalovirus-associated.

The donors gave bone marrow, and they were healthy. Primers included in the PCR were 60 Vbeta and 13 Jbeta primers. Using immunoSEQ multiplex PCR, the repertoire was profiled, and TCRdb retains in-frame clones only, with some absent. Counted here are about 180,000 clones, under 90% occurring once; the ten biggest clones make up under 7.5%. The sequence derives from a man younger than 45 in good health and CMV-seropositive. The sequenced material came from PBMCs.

CDR3 sequence reads: CASSLQGNTEAFF. In DNA, the CDR3 is TGTGCCAGCAGCTTACAGGGGAACACTGAAGCTTTCTTT. The V gene is TRBV11-2, the J gene TRBJ1-1; TRBD1 is a possible D gene (5 bases). Germline values: CDR1 SGHAT, CDR2 FQNNGV. The CDR3 has 13 residues. With 2 bases removed from V and 1 base from J, the gap between germline ends came to 5 bases.